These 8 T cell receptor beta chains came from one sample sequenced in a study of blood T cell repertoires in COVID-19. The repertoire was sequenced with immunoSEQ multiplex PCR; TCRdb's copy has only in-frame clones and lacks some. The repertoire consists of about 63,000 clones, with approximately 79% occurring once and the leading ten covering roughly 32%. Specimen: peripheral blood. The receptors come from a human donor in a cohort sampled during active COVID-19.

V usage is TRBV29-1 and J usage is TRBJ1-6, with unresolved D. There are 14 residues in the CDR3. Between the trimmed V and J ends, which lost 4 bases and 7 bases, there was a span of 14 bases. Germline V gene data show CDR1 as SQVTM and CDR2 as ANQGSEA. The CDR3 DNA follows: TGCAGCGTTGCTCTCGCCGGTTCGAATTCACCCCTCCACTTT. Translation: CSVALAGSNSPLHF.

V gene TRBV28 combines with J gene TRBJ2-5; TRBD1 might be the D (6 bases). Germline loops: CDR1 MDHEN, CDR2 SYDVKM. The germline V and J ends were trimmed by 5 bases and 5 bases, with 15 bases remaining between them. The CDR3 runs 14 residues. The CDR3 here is CASSTRGRDETQYF. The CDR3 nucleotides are TGTGCCAGCAGTACCAGGGGCCGGGATGAGACCCAGTACTTC.

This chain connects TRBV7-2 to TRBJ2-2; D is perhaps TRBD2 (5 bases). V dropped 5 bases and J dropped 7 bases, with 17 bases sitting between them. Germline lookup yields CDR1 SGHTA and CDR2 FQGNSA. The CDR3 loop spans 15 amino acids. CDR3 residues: CASSPFRGLDGELFF. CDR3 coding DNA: TGTGCCAGCAGCCCCTTCCGGGGTCTGGACGGGGAGCTGTTTTTT. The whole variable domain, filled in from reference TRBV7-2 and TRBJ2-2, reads GAGVSQSPSNKVTEKGKDVELRCDPISGHTALYWYRQSLGQGLEFLIYFQGNSAPDKSGLPSDRFSAERTGGSVSTLTIQRTQQEDSAVYLCASSPFRGLDGELFFGEGSRLTVL.

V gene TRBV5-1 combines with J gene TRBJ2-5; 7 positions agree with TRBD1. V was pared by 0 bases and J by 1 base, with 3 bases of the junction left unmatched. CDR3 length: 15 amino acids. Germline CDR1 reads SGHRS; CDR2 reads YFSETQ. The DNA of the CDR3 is TGCGCCAGCAGCTTGGCCGACAGGGTCCAAGAGACCCAGTACTTC. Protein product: CASSLADRVQETQYF. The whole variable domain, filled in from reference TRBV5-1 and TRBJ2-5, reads KAGVTQTPRYLIKTRGQQVTLSCSPISGHRSVSWYQQTPGQGLQFLFEYFSETQRNKGNFPGRFSGRQFSNSRSEMNVSTLELGDSALYLCASSLADRVQETQYFGPGTRLLVL.

CDR3 sequence reads: CASSVGRETQYF. Here the CDR3 DNA reads TGTGCCAGCAGTGTGGGGAGAGAGACCCAGTACTTC. The V gene is TRBV2, the J gene TRBJ2-5; TRBD2 is a possible D gene (5 bases). The CDR3 runs 12 residues. Per the germline V gene, CDR1 is SNHLY and CDR2 is FYNNEI. The V gene lost 4 bases and the J gene lost 4 bases, with 7 bases spanning the gap.

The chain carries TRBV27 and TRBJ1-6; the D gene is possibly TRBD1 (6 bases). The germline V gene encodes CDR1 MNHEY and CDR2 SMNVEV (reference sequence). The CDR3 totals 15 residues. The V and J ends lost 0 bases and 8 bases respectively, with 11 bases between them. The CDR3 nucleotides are TGTGCCAGCAGTTTATCGGGGGACATTTATTCACCCCTCCACTTT. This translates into CASSLSGDIYSPLHF.

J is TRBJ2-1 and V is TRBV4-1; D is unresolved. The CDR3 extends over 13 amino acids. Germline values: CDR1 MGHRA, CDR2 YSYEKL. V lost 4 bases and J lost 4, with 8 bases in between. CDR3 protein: CASSLQSYNEQFF. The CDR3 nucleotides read TGCGCCAGCAGCCTACAGTCGTACAATGAGCAGTTCTTC.

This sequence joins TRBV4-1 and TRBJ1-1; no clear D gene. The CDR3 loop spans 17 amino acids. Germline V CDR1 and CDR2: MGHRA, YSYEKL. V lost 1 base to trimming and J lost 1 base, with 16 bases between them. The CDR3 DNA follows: TGCGCCAGCAGCCAAGGCCCCCCAATGGGAGAGAACACTGAAGCTTTCTTT. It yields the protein CASSQGPPMGENTEAFF.